This TCR beta chain came from a study of graft-versus-host responses after intestinal transplantation. Method: immunoSEQ multiplex PCR; TCRdb's copy keeps in-frame clones and lacks some. The table lists fewer than 75,000 clones, approximately 90% of them singletons. The sequence derives from a human patient who received an intestinal transplant, so some T cells may come from the graft donor. The sequenced sample was PBMCs, obtained 26 days after transplant.

The CDR3 region is CASSAGTGTGNTIYF. The CDR3 DNA reads TGTGCCAGCAGCGCAGGGACAGGGACCGGAAACACCATATATTTT. The chain is built from TRBV7-8 and TRBJ1-3; 9 nucleotides match TRBD1. Germline V gene data show CDR1 as SGHVS and CDR2 as FQNEAQ. Losses at the gene ends were 5 bases for V and 4 bases for J; bases not matched to a gene: 6. The CDR3 length is 15 residues.